This T cell receptor (beta chain) appears in the sequencing data of a study of human T cells and chemical hapten exposure. Specified time point: pre-sensitization, week 0. Treatment noted: therapeutic diphenylcyclopropenone sensitization with weekly scalp DPC. V lost 2 bases to trimming and J lost 3 bases, with 14 bases between them. Germline V gene lookup returns CDR1 SGHDT and CDR2 YYEEEE. The CDR3 is 15 residues long. This clonotype turned up a few times. Separate cDNA molecules received unique molecular identifiers, which the library attached to them. TCRdb reprocessed the RACE reads via MiXCR and lists one record per CDR3 protein. This table holds around 250,000 distinct CDR3 sequences, about 9.4% found once.

Sequenced here: whole blood, sampled in connection with sensitization to the hapten diphenylcyclopropenone (DPC). The V call is TRBV5-6, the J call TRBJ1-1; D not certain. This sequence originates from a woman in her 40s with alopecia areata. Some clones in this sample may be carry-over from other donors' samples. The CDR3 loop is CASSFGGDGYTEAFF. CDR3 sequence (DNA): TGTGCCAGCAGCTTCGGAGGTGACGGATACACTGAAGCTTTCTTT.